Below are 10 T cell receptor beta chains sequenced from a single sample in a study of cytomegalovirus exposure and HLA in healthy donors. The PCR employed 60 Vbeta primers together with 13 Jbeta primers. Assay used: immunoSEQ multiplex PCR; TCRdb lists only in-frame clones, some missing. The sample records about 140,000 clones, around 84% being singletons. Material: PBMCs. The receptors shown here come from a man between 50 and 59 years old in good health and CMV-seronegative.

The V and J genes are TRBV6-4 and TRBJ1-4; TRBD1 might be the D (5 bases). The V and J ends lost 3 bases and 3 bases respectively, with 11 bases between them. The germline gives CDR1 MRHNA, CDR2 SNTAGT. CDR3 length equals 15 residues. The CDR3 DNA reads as TGTGCCAGCAGTGAAGCAGGGCTTGCTAATGAAAAACTGTTTTTT. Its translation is CASSEAGLANEKLFF.

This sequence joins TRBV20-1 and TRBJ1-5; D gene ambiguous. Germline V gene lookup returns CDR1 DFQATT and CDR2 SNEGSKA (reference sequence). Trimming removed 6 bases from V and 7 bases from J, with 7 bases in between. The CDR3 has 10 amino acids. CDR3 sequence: CSAYPQPQHF. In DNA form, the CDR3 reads TGCAGTGCCTACCCCCAGCCCCAGCATTTT.

CDR3 bases: TGTGCCACCAGCGGTAGATACAGCTCCTACAATGAGCAGTTCTTC. Its translation: CATSGRYSSYNEQFF. V gene TRBV15 combines with J gene TRBJ2-1; no definite D call. In germline, CDR1 is LNHNV, CDR2 YYDKDF (reference sequence). The germline V and J ends were trimmed by 5 bases and 0 bases, with 11 bases remaining between them. CDR3 length equals 15 residues. The whole variable domain, remainder taken from reference TRBV15 and TRBJ2-1, is DAMVIQNPRYQVTQFGKPVTLSCSQTLNHNVMYWYQQKSSQAPKLLFHYYDKDFNNEADTPDNFQSRRPNTSFCFLDIRSPGLGDTAMYLCATSGRYSSYNEQFFGPGTRLTVL.

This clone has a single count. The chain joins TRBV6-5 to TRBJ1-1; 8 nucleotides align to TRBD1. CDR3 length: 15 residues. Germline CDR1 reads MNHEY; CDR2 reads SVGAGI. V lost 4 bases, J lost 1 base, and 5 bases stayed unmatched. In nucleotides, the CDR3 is TGTGCCAGCAGTTTTCGTGGGACAGGGAACACTGAAGCTTTCTTT. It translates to CASSFRGTGNTEAFF.

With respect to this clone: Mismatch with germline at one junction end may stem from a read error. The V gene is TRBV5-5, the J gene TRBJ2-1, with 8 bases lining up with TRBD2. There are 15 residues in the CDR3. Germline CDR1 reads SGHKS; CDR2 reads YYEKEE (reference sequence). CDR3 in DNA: TGTGCCAGCAACTTGGGACGGGGGGGCCGGAATGAGCAGTTCTTC. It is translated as CASNLGRGGRNEQFF.

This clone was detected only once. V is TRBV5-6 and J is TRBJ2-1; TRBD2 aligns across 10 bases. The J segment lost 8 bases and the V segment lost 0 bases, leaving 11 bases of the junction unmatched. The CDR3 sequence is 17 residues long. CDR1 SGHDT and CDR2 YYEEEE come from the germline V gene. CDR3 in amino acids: CASSLAVIAGGSDEQFF. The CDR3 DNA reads TGTGCCAGCAGCTTGGCCGTGATAGCGGGAGGAAGTGATGAGCAGTTCTTC.

The CDR3 sequence: CASSIPQREAQETQYF. CDR3 nucleotide sequence: TGTGCCAGTAGCATCCCTCAGCGGGAGGCACAAGAGACCCAGTACTTC. This chain connects TRBV19 to TRBJ2-5, with 9 bases fitting TRBD2. Germline V gene lookup returns CDR1 LNHDA and CDR2 SQIVND (reference sequence). The J segment lost 2 bases and the V segment lost 6 bases, leaving 10 bases of the junction unmatched. The length of the CDR3 is 16 residues.

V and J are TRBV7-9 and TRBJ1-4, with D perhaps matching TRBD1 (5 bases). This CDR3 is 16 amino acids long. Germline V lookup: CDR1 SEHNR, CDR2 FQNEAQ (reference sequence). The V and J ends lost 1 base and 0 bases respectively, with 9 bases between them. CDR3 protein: CASSLGWGATNEKLFF. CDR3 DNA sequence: TGTGCCAGCAGCTTAGGATGGGGGGCAACTAATGAAAAACTGTTTTTT.

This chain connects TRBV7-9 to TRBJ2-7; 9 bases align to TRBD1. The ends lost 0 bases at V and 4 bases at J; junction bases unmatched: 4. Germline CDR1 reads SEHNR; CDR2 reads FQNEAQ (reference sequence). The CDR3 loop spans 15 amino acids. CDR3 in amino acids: CASSLARTGAYEQYF. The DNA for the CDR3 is TGTGCCAGCAGCTTAGCTAGGACAGGGGCATACGAGCAGTACTTC. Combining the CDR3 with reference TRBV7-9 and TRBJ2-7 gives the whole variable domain DTGVSQNPRHKITKRGQNVTFRCDPISEHNRLYWYRQTLGQGPEFLTYFQNEAQLEKSRLLSDRFSAERPKGSFSTLEIQRTEQGDSAMYLCASSLARTGAYEQYFGPGTRLTVT.

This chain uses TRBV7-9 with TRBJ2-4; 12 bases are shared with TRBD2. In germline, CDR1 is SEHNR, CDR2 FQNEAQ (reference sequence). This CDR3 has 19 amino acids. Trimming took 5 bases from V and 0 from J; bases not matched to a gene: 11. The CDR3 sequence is CASSTTSGSTRLAKNIQYF. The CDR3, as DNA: TGTGCCAGCAGCACGACTAGCGGGAGCACACGGTTAGCCAAAAACATTCAGTACTTC.